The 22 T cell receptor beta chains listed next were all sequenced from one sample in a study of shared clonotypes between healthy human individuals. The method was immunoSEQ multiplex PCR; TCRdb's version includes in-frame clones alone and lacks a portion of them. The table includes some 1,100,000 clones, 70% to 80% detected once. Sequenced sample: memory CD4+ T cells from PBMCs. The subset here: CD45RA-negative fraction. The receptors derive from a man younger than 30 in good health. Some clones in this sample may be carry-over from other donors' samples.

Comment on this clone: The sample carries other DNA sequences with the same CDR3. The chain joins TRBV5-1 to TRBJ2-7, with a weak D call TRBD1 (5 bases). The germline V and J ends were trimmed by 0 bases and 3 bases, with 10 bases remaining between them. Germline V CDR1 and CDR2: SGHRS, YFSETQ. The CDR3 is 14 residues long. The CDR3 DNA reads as TGCGCCAGCAGCTTGGGGGGCAATAGCTACGAGCAGTACTTC. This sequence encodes CASSLGGNSYEQYF.

CDR3 in amino acids: CASSEARSSPGTQYF. Written as DNA, the CDR3 is TGTGCCAGCAGTGAAGCGCGTTCGTCACCGGGGACCCAGTACTTC. This chain links TRBV2 with TRBJ2-5; no clear D gene. V lost 0 bases, J lost 7 bases, and 15 bases lay in between. CDR1 is SNHLY and CDR2 is FYNNEI in the germline V gene. This CDR3 has 15 amino acids.

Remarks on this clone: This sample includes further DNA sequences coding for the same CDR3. The CDR3 sequence is CAWSANEKLFF. As DNA, the CDR3 is TGTGCCTGGAGTGCTAATGAAAAACTGTTTTTT. The chain is built from TRBV30 and TRBJ1-4; D gene unclear. The germline gives CDR1 GTSNPN, CDR2 SVGIG (reference sequence). Trimming took 1 base from V and 3 from J, leaving 0 bases between them. The CDR3 consists of 11 residues.

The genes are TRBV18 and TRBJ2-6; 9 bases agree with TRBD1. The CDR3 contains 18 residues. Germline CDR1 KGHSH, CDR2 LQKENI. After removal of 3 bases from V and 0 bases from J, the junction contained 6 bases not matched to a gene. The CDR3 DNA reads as TGTGCCAGCTCACCGCGGACAGGGGCAGACTCTGGGGCCAACGTCCTGACTTTC. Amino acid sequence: CASSPRTGADSGANVLTF.

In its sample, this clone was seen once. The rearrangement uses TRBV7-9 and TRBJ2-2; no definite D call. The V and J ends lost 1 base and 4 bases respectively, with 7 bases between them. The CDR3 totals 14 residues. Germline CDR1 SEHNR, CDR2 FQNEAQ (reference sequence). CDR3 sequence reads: CASSLGVITGELFF. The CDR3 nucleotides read TGTGCCAGCAGCTTAGGGGTTATCACCGGGGAGCTGTTTTTT. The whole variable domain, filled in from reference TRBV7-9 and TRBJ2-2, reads DTGVSQNPRHKITKRGQNVTFRCDPISEHNRLYWYRQTLGQGPEFLTYFQNEAQLEKSRLLSDRFSAERPKGSFSTLEIQRTEQGDSAMYLCASSLGVITGELFFGEGSRLTVL.

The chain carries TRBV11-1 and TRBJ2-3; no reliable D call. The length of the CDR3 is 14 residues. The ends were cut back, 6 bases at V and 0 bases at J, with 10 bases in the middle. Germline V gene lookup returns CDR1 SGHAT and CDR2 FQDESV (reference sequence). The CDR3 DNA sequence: TGTGCCAGCAGATCGGCGTCTAGCACAGATACGCAGTATTTT. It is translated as CASRSASSTDTQYF.

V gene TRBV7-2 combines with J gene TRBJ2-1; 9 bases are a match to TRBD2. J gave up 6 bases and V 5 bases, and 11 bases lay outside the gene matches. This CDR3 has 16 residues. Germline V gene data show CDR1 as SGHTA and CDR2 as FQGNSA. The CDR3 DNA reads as TGTGCCAGCAGCCGAGATAGCGGGAGAGCTCGCAATGAGCAGTTCTTC. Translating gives CASSRDSGRARNEQFF.

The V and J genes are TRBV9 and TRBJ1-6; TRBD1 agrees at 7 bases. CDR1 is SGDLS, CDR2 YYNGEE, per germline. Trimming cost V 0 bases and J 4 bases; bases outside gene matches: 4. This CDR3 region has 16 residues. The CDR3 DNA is TGTGCCAGCAGCGTAGGGAGGGGGCAATATAATTCACCCCTCCACTTT. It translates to CASSVGRGQYNSPLHF.

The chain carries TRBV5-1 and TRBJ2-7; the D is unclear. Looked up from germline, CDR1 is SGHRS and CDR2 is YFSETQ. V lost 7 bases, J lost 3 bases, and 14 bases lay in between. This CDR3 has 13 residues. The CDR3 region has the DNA TGCGCCAGCGCCATCGAGGCAGTCTACGAGCAGTACTTC. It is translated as CASAIEAVYEQYF. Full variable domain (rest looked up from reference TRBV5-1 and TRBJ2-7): KAGVTQTPRYLIKTRGQQVTLSCSPISGHRSVSWYQQTPGQGLQFLFEYFSETQRNKGNFPGRFSGRQFSNSRSEMNVSTLELGDSALYLCASAIEAVYEQYFGPGTRLTVT.

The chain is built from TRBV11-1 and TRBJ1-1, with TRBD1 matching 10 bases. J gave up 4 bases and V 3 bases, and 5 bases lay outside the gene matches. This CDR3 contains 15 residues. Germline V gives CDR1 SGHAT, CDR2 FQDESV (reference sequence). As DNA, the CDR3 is TGTGCCAGCAGCTTCCCGACAGGGGGCTCCACTGAAGCTTTCTTT. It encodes CASSFPTGGSTEAFF.

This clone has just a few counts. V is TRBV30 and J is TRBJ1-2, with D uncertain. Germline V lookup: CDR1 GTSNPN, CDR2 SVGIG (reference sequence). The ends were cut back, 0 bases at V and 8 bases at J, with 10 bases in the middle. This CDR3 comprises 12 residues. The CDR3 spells CAWSVPTRGYTF. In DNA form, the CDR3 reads TGTGCCTGGAGTGTTCCTACTCGGGGCTACACCTTC.

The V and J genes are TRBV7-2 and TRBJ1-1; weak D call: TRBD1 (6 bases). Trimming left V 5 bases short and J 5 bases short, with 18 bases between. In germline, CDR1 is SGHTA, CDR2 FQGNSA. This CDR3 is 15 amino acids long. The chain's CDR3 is CASSRGAGAGTEAFF. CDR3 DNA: TGTGCCAGCAGCCGCGGGGCGGGGGCAGGGACTGAAGCTTTCTTT.

Here the CDR3 reads CASSFPAGNQETQYF. In DNA, the CDR3 is TGTGCCAGCAGCTTCCCGGCCGGGAACCAAGAGACCCAGTACTTC. This chain connects TRBV7-2 to TRBJ2-5; D perhaps matches TRBD2 (5 bases). This CDR3 has 15 amino acids. Germline CDR1 SGHTA, CDR2 FQGNSA. Trimming left V 3 bases short and J 0 bases short, with 11 bases between.

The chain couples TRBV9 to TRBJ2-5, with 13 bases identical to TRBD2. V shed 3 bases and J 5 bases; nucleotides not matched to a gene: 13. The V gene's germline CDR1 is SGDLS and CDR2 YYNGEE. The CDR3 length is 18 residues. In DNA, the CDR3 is TGTGCCAGCAGCGGAGGACAACTAGCGGGAGGGCGGTCTGAGACCCAGTACTTC. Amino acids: CASSGGQLAGGRSETQYF.

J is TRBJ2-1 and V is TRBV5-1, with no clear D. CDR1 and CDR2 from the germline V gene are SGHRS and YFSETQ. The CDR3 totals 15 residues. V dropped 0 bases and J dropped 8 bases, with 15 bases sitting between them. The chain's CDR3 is CASSLEGLSIDEQFF. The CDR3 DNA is TGCGCCAGCAGCTTGGAAGGGCTTTCCATCGATGAGCAGTTCTTC. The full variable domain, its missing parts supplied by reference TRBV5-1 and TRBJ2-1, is KAGVTQTPRYLIKTRGQQVTLSCSPISGHRSVSWYQQTPGQGLQFLFEYFSETQRNKGNFPGRFSGRQFSNSRSEMNVSTLELGDSALYLCASSLEGLSIDEQFFGPGTRLTVL.

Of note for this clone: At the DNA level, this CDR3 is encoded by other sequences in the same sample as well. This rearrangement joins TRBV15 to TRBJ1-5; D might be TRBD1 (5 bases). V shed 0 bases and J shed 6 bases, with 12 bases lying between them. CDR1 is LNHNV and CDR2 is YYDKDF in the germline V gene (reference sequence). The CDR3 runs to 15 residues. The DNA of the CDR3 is TGTGCCACCAGCAGAGAGGGCAGGGCGGGTCAGCCCCAGCATTTT. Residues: CATSREGRAGQPQHF.

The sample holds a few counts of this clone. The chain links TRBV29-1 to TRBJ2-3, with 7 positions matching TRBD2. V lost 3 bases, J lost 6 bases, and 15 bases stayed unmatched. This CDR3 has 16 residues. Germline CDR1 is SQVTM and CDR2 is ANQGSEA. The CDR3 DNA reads TGCAGCGTTGAGTCGGGGGGAGGGATCTTGTTGGATACGCAGTATTTT. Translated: CSVESGGGILLDTQYF.

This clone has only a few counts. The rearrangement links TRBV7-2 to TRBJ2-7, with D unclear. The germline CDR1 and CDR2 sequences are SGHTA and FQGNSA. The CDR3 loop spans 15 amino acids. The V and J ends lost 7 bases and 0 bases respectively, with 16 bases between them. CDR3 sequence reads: CASNLGRHSSYEQYF. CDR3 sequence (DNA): TGTGCCAGCAACCTGGGAAGACATTCCTCCTACGAGCAGTACTTC.

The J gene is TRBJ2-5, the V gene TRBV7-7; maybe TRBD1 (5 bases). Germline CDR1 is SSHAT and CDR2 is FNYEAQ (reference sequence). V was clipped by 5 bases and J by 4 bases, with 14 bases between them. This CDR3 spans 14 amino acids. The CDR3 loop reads CASSLTGLGETQYF. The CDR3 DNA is TGTGCCAGCAGCCTCACAGGCCTCGGAGAGACCCAGTACTTC.

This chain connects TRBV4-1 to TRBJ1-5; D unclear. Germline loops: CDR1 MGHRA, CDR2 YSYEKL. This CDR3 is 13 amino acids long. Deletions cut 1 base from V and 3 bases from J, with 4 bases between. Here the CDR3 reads CASSQGHNQPQHF. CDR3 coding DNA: TGCGCCAGCAGCCAAGGACACAATCAGCCCCAGCATTTT.

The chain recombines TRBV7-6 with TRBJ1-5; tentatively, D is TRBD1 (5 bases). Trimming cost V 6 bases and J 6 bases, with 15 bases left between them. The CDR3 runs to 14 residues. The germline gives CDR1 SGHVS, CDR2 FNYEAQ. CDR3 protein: CASSLSGAFQPQHF. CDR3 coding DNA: TGTGCCAGCAGTCTATCCGGGGCGTTTCAGCCCCAGCATTTT.

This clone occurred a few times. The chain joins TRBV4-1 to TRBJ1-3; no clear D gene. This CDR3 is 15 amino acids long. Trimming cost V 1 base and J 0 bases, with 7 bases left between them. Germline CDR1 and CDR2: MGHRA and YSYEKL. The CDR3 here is CASSQAAHSGNTIYF. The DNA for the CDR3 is TGCGCCAGCAGCCAAGCTGCACACTCTGGAAACACCATATATTTT.